This record covers a single T cell receptor beta chain. This sample is part of a study of blood T cell repertoires in COVID-19. Turning to the study itself: Samples came from the United States, Italy and Spain, spanning acute and convalescent COVID-19. PBMCs, B-cell-depleted T cells, or T cells provided the cDNA or gDNA that made up the material.

The V segment lost 5 bases and the J segment 5 bases; nucleotides outside the gene matches: 4. Germline V gene data show CDR1 as SGHAT and CDR2 as FQNNGV. CDR3 length equals 15 residues. Assay: immunoSEQ multiplex PCR; the TCRdb copy retains only in-frame clones and omits some. The sample has about 230,000 clones, roughly 85% seen once. Sequenced material: peripheral blood. J is TRBJ2-5 and V is TRBV11-2; 14 nucleotides match TRBD2. The sequence was obtained from a woman in her 70s with active or convalescent COVID-19. CDR3 protein: CASSLTSGGAETQYF. The CDR3, as DNA: TGTGCCAGCAGCCTGACTAGCGGGGGGGCGGAGACCCAGTACTTC.